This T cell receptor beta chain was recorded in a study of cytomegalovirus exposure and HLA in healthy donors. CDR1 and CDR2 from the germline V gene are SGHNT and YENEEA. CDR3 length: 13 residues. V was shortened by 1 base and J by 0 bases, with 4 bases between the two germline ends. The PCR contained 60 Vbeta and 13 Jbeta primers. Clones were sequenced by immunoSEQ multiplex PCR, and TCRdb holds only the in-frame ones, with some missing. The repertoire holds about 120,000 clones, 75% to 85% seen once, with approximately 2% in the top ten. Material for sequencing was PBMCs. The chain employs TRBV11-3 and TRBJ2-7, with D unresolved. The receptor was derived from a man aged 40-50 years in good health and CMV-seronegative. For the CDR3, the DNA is TGTGCCAGCAGCTTAGCCCACTCCTACGAGCAGTACTTC. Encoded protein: CASSLAHSYEQYF.